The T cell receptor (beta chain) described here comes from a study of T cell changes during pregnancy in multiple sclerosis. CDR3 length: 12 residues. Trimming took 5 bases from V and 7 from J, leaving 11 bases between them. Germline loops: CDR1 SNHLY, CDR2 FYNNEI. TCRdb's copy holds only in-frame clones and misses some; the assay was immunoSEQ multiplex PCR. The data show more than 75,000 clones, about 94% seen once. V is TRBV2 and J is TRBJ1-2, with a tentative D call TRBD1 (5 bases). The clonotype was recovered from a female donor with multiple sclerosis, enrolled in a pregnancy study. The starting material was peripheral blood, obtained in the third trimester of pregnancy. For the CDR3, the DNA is TGTGCCAGCAGTCCGACCACAGGTGGCTACACCTTC. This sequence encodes CASSPTTGGYTF.